These 5 T cell receptor beta chains were sequenced from one sample in a study of T cells in Graves' hyperthyroidism and ophthalmopathy. TCR beta CDR3 sequences were amplified from RNA transcripts. Researchers ran a first-round RT-PCR on the TCR CDR3 using the HTBI primer set. TCRdb re-called the multiplex PCR reads with MiXCR, one entry per CDR3 protein. In the table there are about 560,000 distinct CDR3 sequences, approximately 15% of which are singletons. Sequenced: blood. The receptors shown here come from a woman younger than 30 with Graves' hyperthyroidism.

The chain couples TRBV12-3 or TRBV12-4 to TRBJ1-3; possibly TRBD1 for D (6 bases). The CDR3 loop spans 13 amino acids. Trimming removed 10 bases from V and 1 base from J, with 11 bases in between. CDR3 sequence (DNA): TGTGCCATGTCAGGGGCTTCTGGAAACACCATATATTTT. It codes for CAMSGASGNTIYF.

V and J are TRBV7-9 and TRBJ1-4; 9 bases fit TRBD1. Germline CDR1 SEHNR, CDR2 FQNEAQ (reference sequence). J gave up 6 bases and V 3 bases, and 5 bases lay outside the gene matches. The CDR3 is 15 amino acids. CDR3 bases: TGTGCCAGCAGCTTGAAACAGGGGGCTGATGAAAAACTGTTTTTT. Translating gives CASSLKQGADEKLFF.

The CDR3 spells CASSLQPGLAGGNEQFF. CDR3 nucleotides: TGTGCCAGCAGCCTCCAACCCGGACTAGCGGGGGGGAATGAGCAGTTCTTC. The chain is built from TRBV9 and TRBJ2-1; 15 nucleotides match TRBD2. Germline V gene data show CDR1 as SGDLS and CDR2 as YYNGEE. Germline trimming cut 4 bases from V and 7 bases from J; bases unmatched to any gene: 9. The CDR3 has 17 residues.

The sample holds many counts of this clonotype. The genes are TRBV10-3 and TRBJ1-1, with 9 bases matching TRBD1. Looked up from germline, CDR1 is ENHRY and CDR2 is SYGVKD. The V gene end was trimmed by 5 bases and the J gene end by 4 bases; junction bases not matched to a gene: 5. This CDR3 contains 14 residues. Written as DNA, the CDR3 is TGTGCCATCAGTAGGGACAGGGTGTCCACTGAAGCTTTCTTT. Amino acid sequence: CAISRDRVSTEAFF.

A word on this clonotype: A much larger clone sits a single nucleotide away, making a read error possible. This chain links TRBV20-1 with TRBJ2-7; 8 bases are shared with TRBD2. Germline V gives CDR1 DFQATT, CDR2 SNEGSKA (reference sequence). The CDR3 consists of 12 residues. CDR3 residues: CSASSGSYEPYF. The DNA for the CDR3 is TGCAGTGCCTCAAGCGGGAGCTACGAGCCGTACTTC.